This is a list of T cell receptor beta chains from one sample in a study of blood T cell repertoires in COVID-19. Produced via immunoSEQ multiplex PCR; TCRdb's table is partial and in-frame only. The sample yields about 230,000 clones, just under 90% seen once. Sequenced input: PBMCs or T cells enriched from blood (not recorded which). Every receptor here comes from a woman younger than 45 with acute COVID-19. CDR3s include the opening cysteine and the closing phenylalanine or tryptophan. A D gene is named only where the DNA matches it firmly. The listing skips clone size in some rows; elsewhere it reads once, few, many or a size class.

D	V	size	J	CDR3	DNA
TRBD1	TRBV4-1	NA	TRBJ2-7	CASIVKVRRGRSEQYF	TGCGCCAGCATTGTTAAGGTCCGCAGGGGGCGAAGTGAGCAGTACTTC
NA	TRBV29-1	NA	TRBJ1-5	CSGCSGSQPQHF	TGCAGCGGCTGCTCCGGGAGCCAGCCCCAGCATTTT
NA	TRBV5-1	NA	TRBJ1-3	CASSVTGPPGNTIYF	TGCGCCAGCAGCGTAACAGGTCCGCCTGGAAACACCATATATTTT
NA	TRBV28	NA	TRBJ1-6	CASSLGGMGSPLHF	TGTGCCAGCAGTTTAGGGGGGATGGGGTCACCCCTCCACTTT
NA	TRBV19	NA	TRBJ2-3	CASSSLGHRDTQYF	TGTGCCAGTAGTTCCCTGGGCCACCGGGATACGCAGTATTTT
TRBD1	TRBV3-1/TRBV3-2	NA	TRBJ1-2	CASSQDSGQVRNGYTF	TGTGCCAGCAGCCAAGATTCGGGACAGGTGAGGAATGGCTACACCTTC
NA	TRBV6-1	NA	TRBJ1-1	CASSEGLVVDTEAFF	TGTGCCAGCAGTGAAGGTCTAGTGGTGGACACTGAAGCTTTCTTT
NA	TRBV2	NA	TRBJ2-2	CASSAREAGELFF	TGTGCCAGCAGTGCCAGGGAAGCCGGGGAGCTGTTTTTT
NA	TRBV14	NA	TRBJ2-7	CASSQVGHLSYEQYF	TGTGCCAGCAGCCAAGTGGGACACCTCTCCTACGAGCAGTACTTC
NA	TRBV20-1	NA	TRBJ2-4	CSPSLLAKNIQYF	TGCAGTCCTAGTTTACTAGCCAAAAACATTCAGTACTTC
TRBD2	TRBV9	NA	TRBJ2-7	CASSVGSGLAREQYF	TGTGCCAGCAGCGTAGGTTCGGGACTAGCGAGAGAGCAGTACTTC
TRBD1	TRBV18	many	TRBJ2-7	CASSPSTYSRDRSSYEQYF	TGTGCCAGCTCACCCTCAACTTATAGCCGGGACAGGTCTTCCTACGAGCAGTACTTC
TRBD2	TRBV11-2	NA	TRBJ2-1	CASSFGGGLYNEQFF	TGTGCCAGCAGCTTCGGCGGGGGGCTTTACAATGAGCAGTTCTTC
TRBD2	TRBV2	NA	TRBJ2-3	CASSDPGLAAPTDTQYF	TGTGCCAGCAGTGACCCGGGACTAGCGGCCCCCACAGATACGCAGTATTTT
TRBD1	TRBV6-2/TRBV6-3	once	TRBJ1-5	CASSYQTGQGDQPQHF	TGTGCCAGCAGTTACCAAACCGGGCAGGGGGATCAGCCCCAGCATTTT
TRBD1	TRBV5-1	NA	TRBJ1-1	CASSLGTGNSYTEAFF	TGCGCCAGCAGCTTGGGGACAGGGAATTCGTACACTGAAGCTTTCTTT
NA	TRBV5-1	NA	TRBJ1-2	CASRAEQGSYGYTF	TGCGCCAGCAGGGCAGAACAGGGTTCCTATGGCTACACCTTC
NA	TRBV5-6	many	TRBJ1-1	CASSLGGTGGTEAFF	TGTGCCAGCAGCTTGGGCGGAACAGGAGGGACTGAAGCTTTCTTT
NA	TRBV7-2	NA	TRBJ2-1	CASSLGGHREQFF	TGTGCCAGCAGCTTAGGGGGACATCGTGAGCAGTTCTTC
NA	TRBV3-1/TRBV3-2	once	TRBJ2-1	CASSQDQPGMAYNEQFF	TGTGCCAGCAGCCAAGATCAACCGGGGATGGCCTACAATGAGCAGTTCTTC